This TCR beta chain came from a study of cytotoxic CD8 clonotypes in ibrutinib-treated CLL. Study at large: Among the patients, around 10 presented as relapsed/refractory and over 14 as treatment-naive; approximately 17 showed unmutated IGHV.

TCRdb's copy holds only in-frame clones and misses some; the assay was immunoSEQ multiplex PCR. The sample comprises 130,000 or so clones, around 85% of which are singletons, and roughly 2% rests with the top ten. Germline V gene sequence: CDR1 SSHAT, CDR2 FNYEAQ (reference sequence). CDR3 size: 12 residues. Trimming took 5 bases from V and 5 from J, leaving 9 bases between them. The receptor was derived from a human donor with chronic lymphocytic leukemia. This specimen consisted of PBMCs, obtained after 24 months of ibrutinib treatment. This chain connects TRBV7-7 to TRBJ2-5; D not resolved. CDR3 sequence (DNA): TGTGCCAGCAGCAATACTGGGGAGACCCAGTACTTC. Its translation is CASSNTGETQYF. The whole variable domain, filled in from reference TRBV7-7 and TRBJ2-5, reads GAGVSQSPRYKVTKRGQDVTLRCDPISSHATLYWYQQALGQGPEFLTYFNYEAQPDKSGLPSDRFSAERPEGSISTLTIQRTEQRDSAMYRCASSNTGETQYFGPGTRLLVL.